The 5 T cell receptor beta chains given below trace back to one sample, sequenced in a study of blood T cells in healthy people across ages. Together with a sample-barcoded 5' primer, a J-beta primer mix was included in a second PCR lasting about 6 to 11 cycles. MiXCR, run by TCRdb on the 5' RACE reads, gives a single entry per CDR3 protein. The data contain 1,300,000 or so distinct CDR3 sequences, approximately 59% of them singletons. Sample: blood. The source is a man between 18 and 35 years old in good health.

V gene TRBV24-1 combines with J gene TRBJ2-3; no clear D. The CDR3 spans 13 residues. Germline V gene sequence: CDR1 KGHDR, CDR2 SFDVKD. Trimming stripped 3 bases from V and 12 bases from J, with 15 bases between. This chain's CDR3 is CATSDVRRRSQYF. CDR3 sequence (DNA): TGTGCCACCAGTGATGTCAGGCGGAGATCCCAGTATTTT.

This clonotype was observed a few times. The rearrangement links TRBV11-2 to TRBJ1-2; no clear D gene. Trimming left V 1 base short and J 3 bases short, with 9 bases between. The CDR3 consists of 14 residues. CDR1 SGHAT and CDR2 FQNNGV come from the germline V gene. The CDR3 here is CASSLVGSDYGYTF. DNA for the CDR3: TGTGCCAGCAGCTTAGTGGGGTCAGACTATGGCTACACCTTC.

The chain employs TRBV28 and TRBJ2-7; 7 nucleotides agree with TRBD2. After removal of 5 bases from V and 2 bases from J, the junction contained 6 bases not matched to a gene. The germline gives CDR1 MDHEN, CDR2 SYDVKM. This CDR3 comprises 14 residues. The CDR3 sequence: CASSREDVTYEQYF. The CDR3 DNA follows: TGTGCCAGCAGTCGGGAGGACGTGACCTACGAGCAGTACTTC.

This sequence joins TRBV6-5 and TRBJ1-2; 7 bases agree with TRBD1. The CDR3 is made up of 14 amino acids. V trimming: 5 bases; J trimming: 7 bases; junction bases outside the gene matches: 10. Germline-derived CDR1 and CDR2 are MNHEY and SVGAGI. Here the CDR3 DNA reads TGTGCCAGCAGTCCCACAGGGGCGGGAAGTGGCTACACCTTC. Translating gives CASSPTGAGSGYTF.

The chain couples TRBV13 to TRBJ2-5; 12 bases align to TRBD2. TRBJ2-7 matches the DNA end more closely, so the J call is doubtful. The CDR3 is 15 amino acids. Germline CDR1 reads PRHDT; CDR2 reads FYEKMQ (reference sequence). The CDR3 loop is CASSWRLAGENEQYF. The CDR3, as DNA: TGTGCCAGCAGCTGGAGACTAGCGGGAGAGAACGAGCAGTACTTC.